This T cell receptor beta chain was captured in a study of T cell responses to AZD1222 COVID-19 vaccine. Data came from immunoSEQ multiplex PCR; TCRdb stores just in-frame clones and leaves some out. The sample has 110,000 or so clones, about 89% seen once. Findings and limits, study-wide: Nearly half of unique spike-specific TCRs reportedly avoided B.1.351 and B.1.1.7 mutated regions. Clonal diversity may have been underestimated in mostly white British donors.

There are 17 residues in the CDR3. CDR1 is MDHEN and CDR2 is SYDVKM in the germline V gene. With 2 bases clipped from V and 3 bases from J, the junction kept 7 bases outside the gene matches. Regarding this clone: Its antigen is not known.

Investigators merged groups given second doses at roughly 4 or roughly 12 weeks. This receptor was identified in an adult who received the AZD1222 COVID-19 vaccine. Sequences were derived from peripheral blood, sampled 28 days after the second AZD1222 dose. The V call is TRBV28, the J call TRBJ1-5; 10 bases map to TRBD1. The CDR3 sequence: CASSLRGTGAPNQPQHF. CDR3 nucleotide sequence: TGTGCCAGCAGTTTAAGGGGGACAGGGGCTCCCAATCAGCCCCAGCATTTT. Based on the CDR3 plus reference TRBV28 and TRBJ1-5, the full variable domain is DVKVTQSSRYLVKRTGEKVFLECVQDMDHENMFWYRQDPGLGLRLIYFSYDVKMKEKGDIPEGYSVSREKKERFSLILESASTNQTSMYLCASSLRGTGAPNQPQHFGDGTRLSIL.